This T cell receptor beta chain was observed in a study of blood T cells in healthy people across ages. Regarding this clonotype: Its antigen is undetermined.

Using a J-beta primer mix together with a sample-barcoded 5' primer, a second PCR was run for 7 to 11 cycles. Every sample produced at least 3 million CDR3-containing paired-end reads. Via MiXCR, TCRdb re-called the 5' RACE reads, giving one row per CDR3 protein. Altogether around 700,000 distinct CDR3 sequences are present, around 25% being singletons, with the ten largest covering 9.4%. Caucasian individuals from Russia who were healthy and aged roughly 6 to 90 acted as donors. Study-level findings and limits: Both naive CD4+ cell counts and diversity were greater in long-lived donors than in aged donors. With unsorted PBMCs, a conclusive comparison of naive versus antigen-experienced cells was not possible.

The CDR3 contains 13 residues. With 2 bases clipped from V and 10 bases from J, the junction kept 4 bases outside the gene matches. Germline V gene lookup returns CDR1 SGHTA and CDR2 FQGTGA. The same specimen was also included in a second study, on T cells of mothers and their children.

This receptor was taken from a boy between 10 and 17 years old in good health. The chain recombines TRBV7-3 with TRBJ1-1, with TRBD1 matching 10 bases. Sequencing was carried out using blood. DNA of the CDR3: TGTGCCAGCAGCTTAGGGACAGGGGTCTCAGCTTTCTTT. It yields the protein CASSLGTGVSAFF.